Below are 14 T cell receptor beta chains sequenced from a single sample in a study of blood T cell repertoires in COVID-19. The data were produced by immunoSEQ multiplex PCR, yet TCRdb's version contains in-frame clones alone and is incomplete. Of about 300,000 clones in the sample, about nine tenths are singletons; the top ten hold roughly 1.9%. The sequencing sample was made of peripheral blood. These TCRs come from a woman aged 30 to 39 with COVID-19, enrolled during active disease.

The rearrangement links TRBV4-3 to TRBJ1-3, with D possibly TRBD1 on 6 matching bases. CDR3 length equals 16 residues. Trimming pared 4 bases from V and 0 bases from J, leaving 13 bases between. CDR1 is LGHNA and CDR2 is YSLEER in the germline V gene. The DNA for the CDR3 is TGCGCCAGCAGCCTTTCTGGGACATACTCTGGAAACACCATATATTTT. Protein: CASSLSGTYSGNTIYF.

V gene TRBV4-2 combines with J gene TRBJ2-7; no clear D gene. The CDR3 covers 14 residues. Per germline, CDR1 LGHNA and CDR2 YNFKEQ. V lost 4 bases and J 2 bases, leaving 12 bases between the germline ends. The CDR3 protein is CASSPTGATYEQYF. In DNA, the CDR3 is TGTGCCAGCAGCCCGACTGGAGCGACCTACGAGCAGTACTTC.

This sequence joins TRBV6-5 and TRBJ1-6; no clear D gene. V lost 6 bases and J 7 bases, leaving 13 bases between the germline ends. CDR1 is MNHEY, CDR2 SVGAGI, per germline. The CDR3 is 14 residues long. The CDR3 region is CASSRGEPNSPLHF. The CDR3 nucleotides are TGTGCCAGCAGCCGTGGAGAGCCAAATTCACCCCTCCACTTT.

This rearrangement joins TRBV11-3 to TRBJ2-7; D is possibly TRBD2 (5 bases). Trimming took 1 base from V and 1 from J, leaving 11 bases between them. Germline CDR1 SGHNT, CDR2 YENEEA. This CDR3 contains 15 residues. CDR3 coding DNA: TGTGCCAGCAGCTTAGTGTGGGGAGCGTCCTACGAGCAGTACTTC. This codes for CASSLVWGASYEQYF.

Remarks on this clone: Its ends do not fully match the called genes, so a read error is possible. This CDR3 reads CARSPRGGTAGGYYNEQFF. The CDR3 DNA is TGTGCCCGCAGCCCCCGGGGGGGGACAGCGGGGGGATACTACAATGAGCAGTTCTTC. V is TRBV9 and J is TRBJ2-1; 9 bases match TRBD2. The CDR3 contains 19 residues. Germline V gene sequence: CDR1 SGDLS, CDR2 YYNGEE.

The chain combines TRBV13 with TRBJ2-1; the match to TRBD1 covers 10 bases. CDR1 and CDR2 (germline): PRHDT, FYEKMQ (reference sequence). J was trimmed by 7 bases and V by 5 bases; bases with no gene match: 17. This CDR3 has 18 amino acids. CDR3 nucleotide sequence: TGTGCCAGCAGCCCTCCGGAAATGACGGGACAGGGGTTGAATGAGCAGTTCTTC. It translates to CASSPPEMTGQGLNEQFF.

The chain couples TRBV4-1 to TRBJ1-2; TRBD1 might be the D (5 bases). This CDR3 contains 11 residues. The germline gives CDR1 MGHRA, CDR2 YSYEKL. With 0 bases removed from V and 11 bases from J, the gap between germline ends came to 7 bases. The CDR3 region is CASSQEKGYTF. DNA for the CDR3: TGCGCCAGCAGCCAAGAAAAGGGGTACACCTTC.

The rearrangement uses TRBV7-2 and TRBJ2-3; TRBD2 matches at 7 bases. The CDR3 sequence is 16 residues long. Germline trimming cut 1 base from V and 1 base from J; bases unmatched to any gene: 5. The V gene's germline CDR1 is SGHTA and CDR2 FQGNSA. This CDR3 is CASSLDLAGGTDTQYF. The CDR3 nucleotides read TGTGCCAGCAGCTTAGATCTGGCGGGGGGCACAGATACGCAGTATTTT.

The V and J genes are TRBV27 and TRBJ1-1; D is possibly TRBD1 (5 bases). Deletions cut 6 bases from V and 5 bases from J, with 13 bases between. Germline V CDR1 and CDR2: MNHEY, SMNVEV (reference sequence). The length of the CDR3 is 13 residues. CDR3 in amino acids: CASSPGGLTEAFF. As DNA, the CDR3 is TGTGCCAGCAGCCCGGGGGGGTTAACTGAAGCTTTCTTT.

This clone was recorded a few times. The chain employs TRBV7-2 and TRBJ2-5; no clear D. V was trimmed by 3 bases and J by 0 bases, leaving 2 bases between them. Germline assignment: CDR1 SGHTA and CDR2 FQGNSA. CDR3 length equals 12 residues. In nucleotides, the CDR3 is TGTGCCAGCAGCTTCTACCAAGAGACCCAGTACTTC. This sequence encodes CASSFYQETQYF. Together with reference TRBV7-2 and TRBJ2-5, the CDR3 gives the full variable domain: GAGVSQSPSNKVTEKGKDVELRCDPISGHTALYWYRQSLGQGLEFLIYFQGNSAPDKSGLPSDRFSAERTGGSVSTLTIQRTQQEDSAVYLCASSFYQETQYFGPGTRLLVL.

CDR3 protein: CASSAGGGIGEKLFF. The DNA of the CDR3 is TGTGCCAGCAGCGCCGGAGGAGGGATTGGGGAAAAACTGTTTTTT. The chain recombines TRBV9 with TRBJ1-4; the D is unclear. CDR1 is SGDLS, CDR2 YYNGEE, per germline. V lost 3 bases and J lost 8, with 17 bases in between. This CDR3 is 15 amino acids long.

The chain recombines TRBV4-2 with TRBJ2-3; tentative D call: TRBD2 (7 bases). The germline V gene encodes CDR1 LGHNA and CDR2 YNFKEQ. V gave up 4 bases and J gave up 2 bases, with 13 bases separating them. The CDR3 is 15 amino acids. The CDR3 protein is CASSPGGPFTDTQYF. In nucleotides, the CDR3 is TGTGCCAGCAGCCCCGGGGGGCCCTTCACAGATACGCAGTATTTT.

The genes are TRBV6-5 and TRBJ1-6, with D possibly matching TRBD1 (6 bases). Germline V gene data show CDR1 as MNHEY and CDR2 as SVGAGI. The CDR3 runs to 14 residues. Trimming stripped 2 bases from V and 18 bases from J, with 20 bases between. The CDR3 sequence is CASSYPGGGGGPHF. Here the CDR3 DNA reads TGTGCCAGCAGTTACCCCGGGGGGGGCGGGGGCCCCCACTTT.

The V call is TRBV5-1, the J call TRBJ2-2; TRBD2 aligns across 8 bases. Germline V gene data show CDR1 as SGHRS and CDR2 as YFSETQ. This CDR3 comprises 17 residues. The junction had 8 bases not matched to a gene; V was cut back by 4 bases and J by 0 bases. The CDR3 here is CASSPGRGGANTGELFF. CDR3 coding DNA: TGCGCCAGCAGCCCCGGTCGGGGGGGGGCGAACACCGGGGAGCTGTTTTTT.